The present T cell receptor (beta chain) was sequenced within a study of identical twins. This CDR3 region has 13 residues. Trimming shortened V by 6 bases and J by 2 bases, and 11 bases separated the two germline ends. TCRdb passed the 5' RACE reads through MiXCR, listing each CDR3 protein once. The sample records about 520,000 distinct CDR3 sequences, approximately 22% being singletons. These records were also assigned to another study, of T cells expressing NK-cell markers.

This receptor was obtained from a woman younger than 30 in good health. Sequenced input: CD4+ T cells sorted from blood. The J gene is TRBJ2-7, the V gene TRBV12-3 or TRBV12-4; no firm D call. The CDR3: CASSRTAAYEQYF. CDR3 nucleotides: TGTGCCAGCAGCCGGACGGCCGCCTACGAGCAGTACTTC.